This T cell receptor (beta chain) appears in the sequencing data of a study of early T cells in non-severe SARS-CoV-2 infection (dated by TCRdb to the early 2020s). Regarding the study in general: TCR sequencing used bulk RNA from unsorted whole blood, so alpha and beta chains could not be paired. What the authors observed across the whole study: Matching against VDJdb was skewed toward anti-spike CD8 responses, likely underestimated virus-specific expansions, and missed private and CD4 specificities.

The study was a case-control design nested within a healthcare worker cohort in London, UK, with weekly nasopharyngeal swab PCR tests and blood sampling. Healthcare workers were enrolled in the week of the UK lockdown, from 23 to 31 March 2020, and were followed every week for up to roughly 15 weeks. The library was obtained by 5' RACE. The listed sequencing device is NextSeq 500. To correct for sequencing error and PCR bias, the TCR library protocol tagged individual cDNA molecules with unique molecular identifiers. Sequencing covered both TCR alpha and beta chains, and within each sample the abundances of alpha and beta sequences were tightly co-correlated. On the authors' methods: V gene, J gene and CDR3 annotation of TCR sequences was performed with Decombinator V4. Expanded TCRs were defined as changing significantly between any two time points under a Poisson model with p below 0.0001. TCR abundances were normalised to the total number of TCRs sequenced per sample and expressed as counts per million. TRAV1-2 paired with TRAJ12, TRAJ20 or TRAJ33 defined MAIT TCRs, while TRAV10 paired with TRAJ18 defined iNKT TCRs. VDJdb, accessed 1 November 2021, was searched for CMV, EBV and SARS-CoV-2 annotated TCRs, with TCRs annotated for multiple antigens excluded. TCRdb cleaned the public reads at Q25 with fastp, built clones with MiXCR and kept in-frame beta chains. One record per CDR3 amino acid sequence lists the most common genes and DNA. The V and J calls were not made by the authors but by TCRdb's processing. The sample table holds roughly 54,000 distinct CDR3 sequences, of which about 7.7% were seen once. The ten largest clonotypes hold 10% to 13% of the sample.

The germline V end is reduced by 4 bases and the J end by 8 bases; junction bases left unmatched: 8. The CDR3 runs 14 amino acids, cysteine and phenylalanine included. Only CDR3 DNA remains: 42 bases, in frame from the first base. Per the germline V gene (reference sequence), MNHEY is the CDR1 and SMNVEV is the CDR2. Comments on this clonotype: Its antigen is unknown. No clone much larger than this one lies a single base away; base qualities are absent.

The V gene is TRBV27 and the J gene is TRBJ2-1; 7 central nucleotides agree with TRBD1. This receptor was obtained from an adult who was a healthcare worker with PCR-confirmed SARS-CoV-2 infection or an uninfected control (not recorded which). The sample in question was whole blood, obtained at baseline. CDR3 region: CASSSNRGRHEQFF. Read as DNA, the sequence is TGTGCCAGCAGTTCAAACAGGGGTCGGCATGAGCAGTTCTTC.